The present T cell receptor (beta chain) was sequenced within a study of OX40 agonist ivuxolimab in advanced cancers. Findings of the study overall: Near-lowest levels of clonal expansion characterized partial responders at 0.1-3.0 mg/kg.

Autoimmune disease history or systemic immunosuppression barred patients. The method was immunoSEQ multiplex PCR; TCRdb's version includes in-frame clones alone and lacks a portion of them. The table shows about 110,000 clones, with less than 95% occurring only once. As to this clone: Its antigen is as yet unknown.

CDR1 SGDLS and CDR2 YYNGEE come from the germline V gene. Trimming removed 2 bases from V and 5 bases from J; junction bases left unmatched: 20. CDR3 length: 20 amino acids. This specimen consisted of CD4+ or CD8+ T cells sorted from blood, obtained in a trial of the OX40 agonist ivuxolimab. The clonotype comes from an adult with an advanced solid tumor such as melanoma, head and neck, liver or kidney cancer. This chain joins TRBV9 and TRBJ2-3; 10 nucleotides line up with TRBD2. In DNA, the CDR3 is TGTGCCAGCAGCGTCGGCGGAAGGGGGCGCCTAGCGGGAGCAGAAGATACGCAGTATTTT. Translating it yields CASSVGGRGRLAGAEDTQYF.